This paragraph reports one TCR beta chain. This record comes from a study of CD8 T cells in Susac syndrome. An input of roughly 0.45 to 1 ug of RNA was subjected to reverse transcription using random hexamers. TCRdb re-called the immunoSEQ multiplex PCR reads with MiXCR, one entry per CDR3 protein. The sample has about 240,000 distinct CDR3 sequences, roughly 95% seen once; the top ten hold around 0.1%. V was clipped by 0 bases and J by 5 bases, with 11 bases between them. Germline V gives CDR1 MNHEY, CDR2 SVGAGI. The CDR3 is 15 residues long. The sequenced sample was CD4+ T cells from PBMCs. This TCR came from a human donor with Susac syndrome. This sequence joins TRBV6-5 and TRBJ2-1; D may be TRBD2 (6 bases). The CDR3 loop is CASSYSPGLNNEQFF. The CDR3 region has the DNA TGTGCCAGCAGTTACTCCCCGGGACTTAACAATGAGCAGTTCTTC.